One sample yielded the 2 T cell receptor beta chains listed below, sequenced in a study of blood T cell repertoires in COVID-19. Assay used: immunoSEQ multiplex PCR; TCRdb lists only in-frame clones, some missing. The sample includes about 70,000 clones, about 85% seen only once; the top ten take roughly 5%. Sequenced material: peripheral blood. These receptors came from a man older than 75 with acute or convalescent COVID-19.

J is TRBJ2-7 and V is TRBV5-6; D remains ambiguous. Germline loops: CDR1 SGHDT, CDR2 YYEEEE. V lost 1 base and J 0 bases, leaving 5 bases between the germline ends. The CDR3 consists of 13 residues. In DNA form, the CDR3 reads TGTGCCAGCAGCTTGTGGGCCTCCTACGAGCAGTACTTC. Amino acid sequence: CASSLWASYEQYF.

The chain has TRBV7-8 and TRBJ2-7; possible D gene TRBD1, 6 bases. Germline CDR1 and CDR2: SGHVS and FQNEAQ. Trimming took off 5 bases at V and 4 bases at J, with 12 bases between the two ends. CDR3 size: 13 residues. CDR3 region: CASSRGQRYEQYF. The DNA for the CDR3 is TGTGCCAGCAGCAGAGGACAGAGGTACGAGCAGTACTTC.